These 15 T cell receptor beta chains were all obtained from the same sample, sequenced in a study of T cell repertoires in cytomegalovirus infection. No cognate antigen is known for these TCRs. A single record per CDR3 protein comes from TCRdb applying MiXCR to the reads. The sample shows approximately 390,000 distinct CDR3 sequences, roughly 34% of them seen only once. The sequencing used cultured PBMCs, collected from culture after CMV antigen stimulation. These receptors were collected from a human donor in good health (CMV status not recorded). Some clones in this sample may be carry-over from other donors' samples.

The chain links TRBV28 to TRBJ2-7; D unresolved. Trimming left V 5 bases short and J 3 bases short, with 14 bases between. CDR3 length equals 14 residues. The germline V gene encodes CDR1 MDHEN and CDR2 SYDVKM. The CDR3 DNA sequence: TGTGCCAGCAGTAAGACGCTTGACGACTACGAGCAGTACTTC. Translating it yields CASSKTLDDYEQYF.

V usage is TRBV27 and J usage is TRBJ2-1, with D perhaps matching TRBD2 (6 bases). Trimming removed 6 bases at V and 10 bases at J, with 25 bases between. This CDR3 has 16 amino acids. Germline CDR1 is MNHEY and CDR2 is SMNVEV (reference sequence). The CDR3 region has the DNA TGTGCCAGCAGCCGGATGTATGAGTCCGGGAGTAGGGAGCAGTTCTTC. It yields the protein CASSRMYESGSREQFF.

This clonotype was found a few times. This chain links TRBV20-1 with TRBJ2-3; perhaps TRBD2 as D (6 bases). V was cut by 0 bases and J by 11 bases, with 9 bases left in between. The CDR3 runs to 11 residues. Germline V gene data show CDR1 as DFQATT and CDR2 as SNEGSKA (reference sequence). The CDR3 region has the DNA TGCAGTGCTAGAGACTTCGGGGGGCAGTATTTT. Translating it yields CSARDFGGQYF.

The gene calls are TRBV20-1 and TRBJ2-7, with 9 bases matching TRBD2. Germline values: CDR1 DFQATT, CDR2 SNEGSKA (reference sequence). The CDR3 spans 14 residues. With V trimmed by 6 bases and J by 3 bases, 9 bases remained unmatched. DNA of the CDR3: TGCAGTGCCCGTAGGCGGGAGGGCCGCTACGAGCAGTACTTC. It translates to CSARRREGRYEQYF.

The gene calls are TRBV7-2 and TRBJ2-1; 8 bases match TRBD2. The CDR3 is made up of 15 amino acids. Trimming removed 1 base from V and 15 bases from J; junction bases left unmatched: 14. CDR1 is SGHTA, CDR2 FQGNSA, per germline. This chain's CDR3 is CASSLGGWERGKRFF. The DNA for the CDR3 is TGTGCCAGCAGCTTAGGTGGTTGGGAGCGGGGGAAACGGTTCTTC.

The genes are TRBV7-8 and TRBJ2-3; 8 nucleotides match TRBD2. The CDR3 covers 20 residues. The junction had 21 bases not matched to a gene; V was cut back by 5 bases and J by 2 bases. CDR1 and CDR2 (germline): SGHVS, FQNEAQ. Here the CDR3 DNA reads TGTGCCAGCAGCGCAAAAGGGTCCTTAATAGCGGGACCCAACACAGATACGCAGTATTTT. It yields the protein CASSAKGSLIAGPNTDTQYF.

The chain couples TRBV20-1 to TRBJ2-1; TRBD2 matches 10 bases. The germline V gene encodes CDR1 DFQATT and CDR2 SNEGSKA (reference sequence). CDR3 length equals 15 residues. The J segment lost 7 bases and the V segment lost 5 bases, leaving 11 bases of the junction unmatched. The CDR3 sequence is CSASRASGSVNEQFF. The CDR3 region has the DNA TGCAGTGCTTCCCGAGCTAGCGGGAGTGTGAATGAGCAGTTCTTC.

This clonotype was seen more than once but under ten times. V usage is TRBV6-5 and J usage is TRBJ1-1; the match to TRBD1 covers 8 bases. Germline assignment: CDR1 MNHEY and CDR2 SVGAGI. J was trimmed by 3 bases and V by 0 bases; bases with no gene match: 3. This CDR3 region has 15 residues. CDR3 DNA sequence: TGTGCCAGCAGTTACTCAAAGACAGGGGACACTGAAGCTTTCTTT. It translates to CASSYSKTGDTEAFF.

This chain connects TRBV4-3 to TRBJ2-7, with D hard to call. V shed 0 bases and J shed 1 base, with 7 bases lying between them. Germline values: CDR1 LGHNA, CDR2 YSLEER. The CDR3 loop spans 14 amino acids. CDR3 coding DNA: TGCGCCAGCAGCCAAGATGTAGTATCCTACGAGCAGTACTTC. As protein: CASSQDVVSYEQYF.

This clonotype was detected a few times. The chain combines TRBV30 with TRBJ2-1; 14 positions agree with TRBD2. CDR1 and CDR2 (germline): GTSNPN, SVGIG (reference sequence). The CDR3 consists of 15 residues. The V gene end was trimmed by 2 bases and the J gene end by 14 bases; junction bases not matched to a gene: 11. The CDR3 region has the DNA TGTGCCTGGAGTATCCAAGGACTAGCGGGAGGCCTGGAGTTCTTC. Translation gives CAWSIQGLAGGLEFF.

This clonotype occurred a few times. This chain joins TRBV5-8 and TRBJ2-1; possibly TRBD1 or TRBD2 for D (5 bases each). V was clipped by 2 bases and J by 7 bases, with 16 bases between them. This CDR3 has 15 residues. CDR1 SGHTS and CDR2 YDEGEE come from the germline V gene. The CDR3 DNA is TGTGCCAGCAGCTTTGCAGGGACCCGGGTAAATGAGCAGTTCTTC. Translating gives CASSFAGTRVNEQFF. Together with reference TRBV5-8 and TRBJ2-1, the CDR3 gives the full variable domain: EAGVTQSPTHLIKTRGQQATLRCSPISGHTSVYWYQQALGLGLQFLLWYDEGEERNRGNFPPRFSGRQFPNYSSELNVNALELEDSALYLCASSFAGTRVNEQFFGPGTRLTVL.

The chain employs TRBV10-3 and TRBJ1-1, with TRBD1 identical over 8 bases. The germline gives CDR1 ENHRY, CDR2 SYGVKD. V lost 2 bases, J lost 0 bases, and 5 bases stayed unmatched. This CDR3 has 16 residues. CDR3 coding DNA: TGTGCCATCAGTGAGCTTGGACAGGGCCTGAACACTGAAGCTTTCTTT. Protein product: CAISELGQGLNTEAFF.

The V gene is TRBV5-1, the J gene TRBJ2-1, with 8 bases fitting TRBD2. This CDR3 spans 15 amino acids. The V and J ends lost 3 bases and 8 bases, in that order; junction bases with no gene match: 10. Germline lookup yields CDR1 SGHRS and CDR2 YFSETQ. CDR3 nucleotides: TGCGCCAGCAGCTCGGAAGCGGGAGTAGGTGATGAGCAGTTCTTC. This gives the protein CASSSEAGVGDEQFF.

The chain uses TRBV20-1 and TRBJ2-7, with D possibly being TRBD2 (6 bases). The CDR3 consists of 15 residues. CDR1 and CDR2 from the germline V gene are DFQATT and SNEGSKA (reference sequence). Between the trimmed V and J ends, which lost 6 bases and 0 bases, there was a span of 18 bases. The CDR3 spells CSAPMGLTSSYEQYF. For the CDR3, the DNA is TGCAGTGCCCCAATGGGACTCACCAGCTCCTACGAGCAGTACTTC.

The table lists this clonotype with a few counts. CDR3 sequence (DNA): TGTGCCAGCATCGGACAGGGGGCGAATTCAGAGACCCAGTACTTC. This sequence encodes CASIGQGANSETQYF. The gene calls are TRBV5-4 and TRBJ2-5; 11 nucleotides align to TRBD1. The V and J ends lost 6 bases and 4 bases, in that order; junction bases with no gene match: 8. This CDR3 is built from 15 residues. CDR1 is SGHNT and CDR2 is YYREEE in the germline V gene (reference sequence).